The TCR beta chain described here comes from a study of T cells in Graves' hyperthyroidism and ophthalmopathy. This CDR3 region has 14 residues. Germline V gene lookup returns CDR1 SGHVS and CDR2 FQNEAQ. V was trimmed by 1 base and J by 4 bases, leaving 7 bases between them. There were TCR beta CDR3 regions amplified from RNA transcripts. The HTBI primer set drove a first-round RT-PCR of the TCR CDR3. TCRdb redid the calling of the multiplex PCR reads with MiXCR, one entry per CDR3 protein. The sample comprises 370,000 or so distinct CDR3 sequences, 13% of which are singletons, and 20% rests with the top ten.

The chain uses TRBV7-8 and TRBJ2-2; D remains ambiguous. Sequenced input: blood. This clonotype was obtained from a young man with Graves' hyperthyroidism that later progressed to Graves' ophthalmopathy. The CDR3 spells CASSLGIPTGELFF. CDR3 nucleotides: TGTGCCAGCAGCTTAGGGATCCCCACCGGGGAGCTGTTTTTT.